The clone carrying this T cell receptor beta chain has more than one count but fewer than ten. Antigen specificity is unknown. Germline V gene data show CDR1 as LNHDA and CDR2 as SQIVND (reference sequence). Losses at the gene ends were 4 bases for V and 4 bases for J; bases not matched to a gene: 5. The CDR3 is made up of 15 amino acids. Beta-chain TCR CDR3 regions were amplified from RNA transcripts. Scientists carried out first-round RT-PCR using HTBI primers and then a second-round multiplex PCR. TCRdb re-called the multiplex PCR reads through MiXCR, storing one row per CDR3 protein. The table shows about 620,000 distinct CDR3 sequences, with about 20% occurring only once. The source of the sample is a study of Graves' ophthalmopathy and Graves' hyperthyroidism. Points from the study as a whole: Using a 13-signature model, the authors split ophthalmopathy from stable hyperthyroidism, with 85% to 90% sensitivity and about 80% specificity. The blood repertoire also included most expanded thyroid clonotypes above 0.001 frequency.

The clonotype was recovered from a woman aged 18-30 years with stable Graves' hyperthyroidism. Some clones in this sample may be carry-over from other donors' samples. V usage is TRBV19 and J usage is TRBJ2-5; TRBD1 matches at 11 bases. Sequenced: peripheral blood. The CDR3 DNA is TGTGCCAGTAGTAGCTGGGACAGGGGGAGAGAGACCCAGTACTTC. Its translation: CASSSWDRGRETQYF.